This is a list of T cell receptor beta chains from one sample in a study of high-grade serous ovarian cancer treatment subgroups. The protocol was immunoSEQ multiplex PCR, while the TCRdb copy is restricted to in-frame clones and leaves out a portion. The table lists about 6,800 clones, 75% to 80% of them singletons. What was sequenced was tumor tissue. These TCRs come from a human donor with high-grade serous ovarian cancer. Both conserved end residues are part of each CDR3. D genes are given only for firm matches. Size is omitted from some rows. Given values are once, few, many or a class for expanded clones.

>TRBJ2-5|TRBV15|.|.
CATSRLAQETQYF
TGTGCCACCAGCAGGCTAGCACAAGAGACCCAGTACTTC
>TRBJ1-3|TRBV10-2|.|.
CASKTGTNSGNTIYF
TGCGCCAGCAAAACCGGGACAAACTCTGGAAACACCATATATTTT
>TRBJ1-6|TRBV6-5|.|few
CASREMSYNSPLHF
TGTGCCAGCAGGGAGATGTCCTATAATTCACCCCTCCACTTT
>TRBJ2-3|TRBV7-3|.|.
CASSSEVIRADTQYF
TGTGCCAGCAGCTCCGAGGTAATCCGGGCAGATACGCAGTATTTT
>TRBJ1-2|TRBV27|.|few
CASSLSPGPPPGYTF
TGTGCCAGCAGTTTATCCCCAGGACCGCCCCCTGGCTACACCTTC
>TRBJ2-5|TRBV7-2|.|.
CASSWTFQETQYF
TGTGCCAGCAGCTGGACCTTTCAAGAGACCCAGTACTTC
>TRBJ1-1|TRBV5-1|.|.
CASSLDHGDLNTEAFF
TGCGCCAGCAGCTTGGACCACGGAGACCTGAACACTGAAGCTTTCTTT
>TRBJ1-1|TRBV6-5|.|.
CASSYSSGEPNTEAFF
TGTGCCAGCAGTTACTCGAGTGGGGAACCGAACACTGAAGCTTTCTTT
>TRBJ2-1|TRBV7-9|TRBD1|.
CASSLPTGVNNEQFF
TGTGCCAGCAGTCTACCGACAGGGGTTAACAATGAGCAGTTCTTC
>TRBJ2-3|TRBV6-6|.|few
CASSTGTSTDTQYF
TGTGCCAGCAGTACGGGTACTAGCACAGATACGCAGTATTTT
>TRBJ1-6|TRBV7-2|.|.
CASSLFGGDNSPLHF
TGTGCCAGCAGCTTATTCGGGGGAGACAATTCACCCCTCCACTTT
>TRBJ2-1|TRBV2|.|.
CASSGPGDLSTYNEQFF
TGTGCCAGCAGTGGGCCGGGGGACCTCTCCACCTACAATGAGCAGTTCTTC
>TRBJ2-1|TRBV5-1|TRBD2|.
CASSLSGGYNEQFF
TGCGCCAGCAGCTTGTCCGGGGGGTACAATGAGCAGTTCTTC
>TRBJ2-1|TRBV5-1|TRBD2|.
CASSLERGGHNEQFF
TGCGCCAGCAGCTTGGAGCGGGGGGGCCACAATGAGCAGTTCTTC
>TRBJ1-2|TRBV6-5|.|.
CASNLGGVYTF
TGTGCCAGCAATCTGGGGGGTGTCTACACCTTC
>TRBJ1-2|TRBV30|.|.
CAWRRVTYGYTF
TGTGCCTGGAGGAGGGTTACCTATGGCTACACCTTC
>TRBJ1-5|TRBV4-3|TRBD1|.
CASSRDRGGNQPQHF
TGCGCCAGCAGCCGAGACAGGGGTGGCAATCAGCCCCAGCATTTT
>TRBJ1-2|TRBV30|TRBD1|.
CAWSPGTGAYGYTF
TGTGCCTGGAGCCCCGGGACAGGGGCGTATGGCTACACCTTC
>TRBJ1-6|TRBV6-5|TRBD1|.
CASSYSGTGGNSPLHF
TGTGCCAGCAGTTACTCGGGGACAGGGGGGAATTCACCCCTCCACTTT
>TRBJ2-1|TRBV5-1|TRBD2|once
CASSWGGTNEQFF
TGCGCCAGCAGCTGGGGGGGAACCAATGAGCAGTTCTTC
>TRBJ1-3|TRBV6-6|.|.
CASSSPQGPGNTIYF
TGTGCCAGCAGCTCCCCACAGGGACCTGGAAACACCATATATTTT
>TRBJ1-2|TRBV4-3|.|.
CASSQDPTRGYTF
TGCGCCAGCAGCCAAGACCCCACCCGCGGCTACACCTTC
>TRBJ1-1|TRBV11-2|.|.
CASSLTPTGRGTEAFF
TGTGCCAGCAGCTTAACGCCGACAGGACGGGGCACTGAAGCTTTCTTT
>TRBJ1-5|TRBV19|.|.
CASSVTLGGNQPQHF
TGTGCCAGTAGTGTAACCCTGGGGGGGAATCAGCCCCAGCATTTT
>TRBJ1-2|TRBV6-6|TRBD1|once
CASSLDRGNGYTF
TGTGCCAGCAGCCTCGACAGGGGAAATGGCTACACCTTC
>TRBJ1-1|TRBV2|TRBD1|.
CASSEATGVTEAFF
TGTGCCAGCAGTGAAGCAACAGGGGTCACTGAAGCTTTCTTT
>TRBJ2-7|TRBV7-2|.|.
CASGYGRIYEQYF
TGTGCCTCAGGGTACGGGAGAATTTACGAGCAGTACTTC
>TRBJ2-2|TRBV10-2|.|.
CASRFQDTGELFF
TGCGCCAGCAGATTCCAGGACACCGGGGAGCTGTTTTTT
>TRBJ1-1|TRBV6-5|.|.
CASSWDLYGAEAFF
TGTGCCAGCAGTTGGGACTTGTATGGGGCTGAAGCTTTCTTT
>TRBJ2-7|TRBV13|TRBD1|.
CASSLWGGDREFEQYF
TGTGCCAGCAGCTTATGGGGGGGGGACAGGGAATTTGAGCAGTACTTC
>TRBJ1-6|TRBV6-6|.|.
CASGQGSYNSPLHF
TGTGCCAGCGGGCAGGGCTCCTATAATTCACCCCTCCACTTT
>TRBJ1-1|TRBV2|TRBD1|few
CASSEVQGATEAFF
TGTGCCAGCAGTGAAGTCCAGGGGGCAACTGAAGCTTTCTTT
>TRBJ1-1|TRBV5-6|.|.
CASSETDRLNTEAFF
TGTGCCAGCAGCGAGACTGACAGACTGAACACTGAAGCTTTCTTT
>TRBJ2-3|TRBV5-1|.|.
CASSYGLLRTDTQYF
TGCGCCAGCAGCTACGGACTTCTCCGCACAGATACGCAGTATTTT
>TRBJ2-2|TRBV6-1|.|.
CASSEAAGANTGELFF
TGTGCCAGCAGTGAAGCCGCCGGGGCGAACACCGGGGAGCTGTTTTTT
>TRBJ2-7|TRBV14|TRBD1|.
CASSQDRDRAYYEQYF
TGTGCCAGCAGCCAAGACCGGGACAGGGCATACTACGAGCAGTACTTC
>TRBJ2-1|TRBV4-1|.|.
CASSLVRYNEQFF
TGCGCCAGCAGTCTGGTCCGCTACAATGAGCAGTTCTTC
>TRBJ2-7|TRBV20-1|.|.
CSARDGYEQYF
TGCAGTGCTAGGGACGGCTACGAGCAGTACTTC
>TRBJ1-1|TRBV7-9|TRBD1|.
CASTRGAGGKSEAFF
TGTGCCAGCACCCGAGGGGCAGGGGGGAAGAGTGAAGCTTTCTTT
>TRBJ1-1|TRBV5-1|.|.
CASSLDPGNTEAFF
TGCGCCAGCAGCTTGGATCCGGGGAACACTGAAGCTTTCTTT
>TRBJ2-2|TRBV2|.|.
CASKMDYANTGELFF
TGTGCCAGCAAAATGGACTATGCGAACACCGGGGAGCTGTTTTTT
>TRBJ1-5|TRBV9|.|few
CASATDWRDQPQHF
TGTGCCAGCGCCACAGACTGGAGGGATCAGCCCCAGCATTTT
>TRBJ1-1|TRBV7-2|.|few
CASRTIQGVNTEAFF
TGTGCCAGCAGAACGATACAGGGCGTGAACACTGAAGCTTTCTTT
>TRBJ1-1|TRBV4-1|.|.
CASSQARTVMNTEAFF
TGCGCCAGCAGCCAGGCTAGGACAGTAATGAACACTGAAGCTTTCTTT
>TRBJ1-3|TRBV18|.|.
CASSPELGNTIYF
TGTGCCAGCTCACCGGAGCTGGGAAACACCATATATTTT
>TRBJ1-1|TRBV10-3|.|.
CAISENTRQSTEAFF
TGTGCCATCAGTGAGAACACCCGACAGTCCACTGAAGCTTTCTTT
>TRBJ1-5|TRBV19|.|.
CASSPTPGNQPQHF
TGTGCCAGTAGTCCTACCCCTGGGAATCAGCCCCAGCATTTT
>TRBJ1-4|TRBV25-1|.|.
CASSESLATGVFF
TGTGCCAGCAGTGAAAGTTTGGCAACGGGGGTGTTTTTT
>TRBJ1-1|TRBV25-1|.|few
CASMERGKTEAFF
TGTGCCAGCATGGAACGGGGAAAGACTGAAGCTTTCTTT
>TRBJ2-1|TRBV27|.|.
CASSPTPATTYNEQFF
TGTGCCAGCAGCCCGACCCCCGCAACTACCTACAATGAGCAGTTCTTC
>TRBJ2-3|TRBV7-8|.|.
CASSFASTDTQYF
TGTGCCAGCAGCTTTGCAAGCACAGATACGCAGTATTTT
>TRBJ2-7|TRBV6-6|.|few
CASSYSIAEQYF
TGTGCCAGCAGTTACTCCATCGCGGAGCAGTACTTC
>TRBJ1-2|TRBV5-6|.|.
CASSLDRLRGLYGYTF
TGTGCCAGCAGCTTGGATCGGCTCCGGGGGCTCTATGGCTACACCTTC
>TRBJ2-3|TRBV2|.|.
CASSEGLGSDTQYF
TGTGCCAGCAGTGAAGGACTAGGTTCAGATACGCAGTATTTT
>TRBJ1-4|TRBV5-5|TRBD1|.
CASSYRGQGHEKLFF
TGTGCCAGCAGCTATCGGGGACAGGGTCATGAAAAACTGTTTTTT
>TRBJ1-4|TRBV5-1|.|.
CASSLGLNEKLFF
TGCGCCAGCAGCTTGGGGCTTAATGAAAAACTGTTTTTT
>TRBJ2-7|TRBV4-3|.|.
CASSQDMGTGSYEQYF
TGCGCCAGCAGCCAAGATATGGGGACGGGCTCCTACGAGCAGTACTTC